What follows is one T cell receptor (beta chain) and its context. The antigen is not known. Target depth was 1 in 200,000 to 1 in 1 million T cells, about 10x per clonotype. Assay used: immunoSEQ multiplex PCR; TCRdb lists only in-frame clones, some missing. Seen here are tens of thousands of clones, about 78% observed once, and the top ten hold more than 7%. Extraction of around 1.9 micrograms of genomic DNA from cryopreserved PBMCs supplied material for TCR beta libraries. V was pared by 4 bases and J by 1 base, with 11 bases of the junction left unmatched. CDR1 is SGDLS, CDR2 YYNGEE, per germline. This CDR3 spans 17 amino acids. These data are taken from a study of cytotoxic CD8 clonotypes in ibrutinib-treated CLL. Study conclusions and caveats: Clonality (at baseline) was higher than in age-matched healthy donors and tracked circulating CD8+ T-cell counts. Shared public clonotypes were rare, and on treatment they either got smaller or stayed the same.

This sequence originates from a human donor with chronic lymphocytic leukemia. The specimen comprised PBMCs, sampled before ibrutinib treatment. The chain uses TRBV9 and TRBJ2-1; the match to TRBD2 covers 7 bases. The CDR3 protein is CASSYIPSGRSYNEQFF. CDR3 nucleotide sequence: TGTGCCAGCAGCTATATCCCCTCCGGGAGGTCCTACAATGAGCAGTTCTTC. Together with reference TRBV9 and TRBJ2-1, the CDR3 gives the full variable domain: DSGVTQTPKHLITATGQRVTLRCSPRSGDLSVYWYQQSLDQGLQFLIQYYNGEERAKGNILERFSAQQFPDLHSELNLSSLELGDSALYFCASSYIPSGRSYNEQFFGPGTRLTVL.